This T cell receptor beta chain was found in a study of blood T cell repertoires in COVID-19 (dated by TCRdb to the early 2020s). In the study overall: Collaborator samples came from the United States, Italy and Spain and covered acute and convalescent phases of COVID-19. Subjects who had been exposed to COVID-19, were actively infected with it, or had recovered from it provided the deeply sampled blood TCRbeta repertoires that made up the dataset. Where available, HLA class I and class II types were taken from metadata supplied by the sample provider and were not determined by assay-based typing. The sample metadata nearly always contained a de-identified subject ID, COVID-19 status, age in years and sex. The prospective study material was composed of cDNA or gDNA derived from T cells, B-cell-depleted T cells, or PBMCs. The repertoires were made available in a free public database intended to serve as a resource for research on the immune response to SARS-CoV-2. Samples came from the ongoing ImmuneRACE study (first 160 participants) plus 1,254 subjects from 6 global collaborators.

TCRbeta CDR3 regions were amplified from genomic DNA using the immunoSEQ Assay, a bias-controlled multiplex PCR. Regarding the original processing steps: The number of nucleated cells in each sample was estimated by amplification of reference gene primers within the assay. To quantify the absolute abundance of each unique TCRbeta CDR3 rearrangement, sequence reads were collapsed and filtered. For each sample, productive Simpson clonality was calculated as the square root of Simpson's diversity index over productive rearrangements. The source is immuneACCESS, and TCRdb retained only in-frame sequences with V and J called. Part of the clones is not carried over; for the studies checked, unresolved V genes explain less than half of this, and the remainder is unexplained. That table is the source of V, J and clone size, and D and trimming were worked out from the DNA. Counted in this sample were around 110,000 clones; approximately 90% of them appeared once. The ten largest clones represent roughly 6.6% of the sample.

Reading the germline V gene (reference sequence) gives CDR1 SGHKS and CDR2 YYEKEE. The junction carries 16 bases between V and J, which are trimmed by 4 bases and 6 bases respectively. Its CDR3 holds 14 amino acids, cysteine through phenylalanine. Kept here is only the CDR3 DNA, which spans 42 bases and is read in frame from base 1. Each collaborating institution followed its own protocols to collect whole blood in K2EDTA tubes. For TCRbeta analysis, collaborators shipped samples as frozen whole blood, isolated PBMCs, or DNA extracted from either of those sample types. The research as a whole found: The quantity of clinical and demographic metadata differed by source and by participant and was supplied without curation.

With respect to this clone: It lacks a known antigen. Per-base qualities were not stored, and no clone one base away is much larger.

Source material: peripheral blood. Here the chain combines TRBV5-5 and TRBJ1-1; the best D guess is TRBD1, with 5 bases matching. The TCR sequence derives from a man between 50 and 59 years old with active or convalescent COVID-19. For the CDR3, the sequence is CASSLSQGLAEAFF. DNA sequence: TGTGCCAGCAGCCTTTCCCAGGGATTAGCTGAAGCTTTCTTT. The CDR3, completed at both ends by the reference TRBV5-5 and TRBJ1-1 genes, gives the full variable domain DAGVTQSPTHLIKTRGQQVTLRCSPISGHKSVSWYQQVLGQGPQFIFQYYEKEERGRGNFPDRFSARQFPNYSSELNVNALLLGDSALYLCASSLSQGLAEAFFGQGTRLTVV.